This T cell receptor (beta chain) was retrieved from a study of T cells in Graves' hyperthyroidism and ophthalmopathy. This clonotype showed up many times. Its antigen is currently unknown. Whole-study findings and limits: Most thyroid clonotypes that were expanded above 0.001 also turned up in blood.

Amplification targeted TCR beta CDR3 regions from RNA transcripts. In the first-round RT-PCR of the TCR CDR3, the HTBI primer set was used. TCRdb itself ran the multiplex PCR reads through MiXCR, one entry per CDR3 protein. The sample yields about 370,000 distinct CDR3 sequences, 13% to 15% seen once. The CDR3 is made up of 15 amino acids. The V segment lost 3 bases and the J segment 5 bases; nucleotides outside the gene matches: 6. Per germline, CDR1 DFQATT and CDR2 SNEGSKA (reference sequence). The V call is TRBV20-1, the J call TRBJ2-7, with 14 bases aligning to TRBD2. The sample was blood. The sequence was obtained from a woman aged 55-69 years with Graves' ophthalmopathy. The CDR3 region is CSARRLAGGPNEQYF. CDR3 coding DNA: TGCAGTGCTAGGCGACTAGCGGGAGGGCCTAACGAGCAGTACTTC.